This T cell receptor (beta chain) was identified in a study of T cell responses to AZD1222 COVID-19 vaccine. This clone was seen a single time. CDR3 size: 15 residues. Trimming pared 6 bases from V and 2 bases from J, leaving 14 bases between. Per germline, CDR1 LNHDA and CDR2 SQIVND (reference sequence). The protocol was immunoSEQ multiplex PCR, while the TCRdb copy is restricted to in-frame clones and leaves out a portion. The sample contains approximately 200,000 clones, 94% of which appear only once. Sample: peripheral blood, taken 28 days after the second dose of the MenACWY control vaccine. This receptor was identified in an adult who received the MenACWY meningococcal vaccine as a control. V and J are TRBV19 and TRBJ1-5; no reliable D call. CDR3 bases: TGTGCCAGTAGCCTTCTTTCAGGAGGCAATCAGCCCCAGCATTTT. This encodes CASSLLSGGNQPQHF.